A selection of T cell receptor beta chains follows, all from one sample in a study of shared clonotypes between healthy human individuals. Only in-frame clones appear in the TCRdb table, and some are missing; sequencing was by immunoSEQ multiplex PCR. Altogether approximately 1,500,000 clones are present, approximately 98% being singletons, with the ten largest covering around 0.47%. Sequencing was performed on naive CD4+ T cells sorted from blood. These receptors originate from a young man in good health. The CDR3 runs from the conserved cysteine through the conserved F or W. D genes are given only for firm matches.

>.|TRBV5-1
CASSGGDRDQETQYF
>.|TRBV5-5
CASSPGTNYGYTF
>TRBD1|TRBV29-1
CSVGAGGGEKLFF
>TRBD1|TRBV15
CATSRVDRGGYGYTF
>.|TRBV6-1
CASSEPGDTGELFF
>TRBD2|TRBV4-3
CASSPIGTSGRYEQFF
>.|TRBV5-1
CASRKISDRLTYNEQFF
>.|TRBV29-1
CSVGQGTDTQYF
>.|TRBV6-5
CASSYVSGTYEQYF
>.|TRBV29-1
CSVSDSGTNEKLFF
>.|TRBV10-1
CASSGQDGGYTF
>.|TRBV4-2
CASSHGRGTDTQYF
>TRBD1|TRBV7-9
CASSLVLGQGYEQFF
>TRBD1|TRBV6-5
CASSSDRGRNQAFF
>TRBD1|TRBV11-2
CASSPDRGGQYF
>TRBD1|TRBV5-1
CASSLDSQGAAFSYEQYF
>.|TRBV5-4
CASSLGTVANYGYTF
>TRBD1|TRBV6-6
CASSYEGASNQPQHF
>TRBD2|TRBV29-1
CSVAGSGKRLGTQYF
>.|TRBV5-5
CASSLVGNPYNEQFF
>.|TRBV28
CASSFSGPGEQFF
>.|TRBV18
CASSPKQNNEQFF
>.|TRBV7-2
CAAGHRNTIYF
>TRBD2|TRBV9
CASSVSGTIRNEQFF
>TRBD2|TRBV5-6
CASSLFSGRALDTQYF
>.|TRBV5-6
CASSPSTDYSYEQYF
>TRBD2|TRBV2
CASSGPGTRLSGGELFF
>.|TRBV5-5
CASSAHRVPRQPQHF
>TRBD2|TRBV7-8
CASSRTGVSGTSSYNEQFF
>.|TRBV5-1
CASSDRTLLGINTEAFF
>TRBD1|TRBV10-3
CAITLTGADTEAFF
>TRBD2|TRBV28
CASSPRPSGRAVQYF